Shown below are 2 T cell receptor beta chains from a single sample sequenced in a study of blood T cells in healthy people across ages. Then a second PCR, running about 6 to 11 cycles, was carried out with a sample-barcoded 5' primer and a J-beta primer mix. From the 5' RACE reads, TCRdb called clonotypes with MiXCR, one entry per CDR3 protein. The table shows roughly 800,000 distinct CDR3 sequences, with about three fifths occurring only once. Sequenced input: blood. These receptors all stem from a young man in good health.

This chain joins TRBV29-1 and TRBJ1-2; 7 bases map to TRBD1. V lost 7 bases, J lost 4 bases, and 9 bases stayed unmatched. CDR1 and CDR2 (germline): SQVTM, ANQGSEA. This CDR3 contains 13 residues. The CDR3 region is CSEPGQQTYGYTF. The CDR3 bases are TGCAGCGAGCCGGGACAGCAAACCTATGGCTACACCTTC.

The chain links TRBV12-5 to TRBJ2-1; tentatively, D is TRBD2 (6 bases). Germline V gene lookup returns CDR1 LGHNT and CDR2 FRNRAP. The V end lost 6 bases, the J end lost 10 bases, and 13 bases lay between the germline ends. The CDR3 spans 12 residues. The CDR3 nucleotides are TGTGCTAGTGGCTCGGAGGGCCTCGAGCAGTTCTTC. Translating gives CASGSEGLEQFF.